This TCR beta chain emerged from a study of cytomegalovirus exposure and HLA in healthy donors (TCRdb year 2017). For the study in its entirety: The approximately 710 repertoires of the first cohort and the 120 validation repertoires were produced on the same platform, according to a later analysis. To predict cytomegalovirus infection status, the study brought together high-throughput TCR immunosequencing, statistical association of individual TCRs with disease status, and machine learning. Along with the roughly 700-subject first cohort, a separate validation cohort of around 110 different subjects was used. The study was designed to test whether signatures of past pathogen exposure could be identified by cataloging public T cell receptors.

CDR1 GTSNPN and CDR2 SVGIG are derived from the germline V gene (reference sequence). The CDR3, from cysteine to phenylalanine, totals 14 residues. Here the CDR3 DNA is all that survives: 42 bases in frame from base 1. Relative to germline, V is missing 2 bases and J is missing 6 bases, with 7 bases of the junction outside any gene match. Comment on this clone: Its binding antigen is unknown. No qualities accompany the bases; no much larger clone lies one base away.

The method was the immunoSEQ multiplex PCR assay. In the authors' own workflow: A statistical classification framework was built for diagnosing cytomegalovirus status from the catalog of TCR beta chain sequences. In TCRdb, the immuneACCESS table is reduced to in-frame sequences with V and J assigned. These tables do not hold every clone; where another copy was compared, an unresolved V gene accounts for under half, and the others remain unexplained. V and J calls and clone size are as listed in that table; D and trimming were resolved from the DNA. This sample is represented by 70,000 to 95,000 clones; over 85% of them were singletons. 3% to 4.5% of the sample lies in the top ten. Donors formed part of the validation cohort, which comprised some 120 subjects and was distinct from the first cohort of 666 subjects. Paper-wide results and their limitations: All 110 or so repertoires were used to score co-occurrence in the validation cohort in a later analysis, because that analysis had no HLA typing for the cohort. While some public TCRs were present in many individuals, most TCR sequences turned up only very rarely across donors. In a later analysis, TCRs clustered in the first cohort were found to also tend to co-occur in the approximately 110 validation repertoires, with about 94% of cluster scores above 0. According to the authors, the approach could potentially be generalized to other disease states and immunological phenotypes. A total of 150 to 200 TCR beta chains were listed by the study as associated with cytomegalovirus. A few of the identified cytomegalovirus-associated TCR beta chains were confirmed in vitro to be specific for cytomegalovirus antigens. The classifier was reported to diagnose cytomegalovirus status with high specificity and sensitivity in both the original cohort and the validation cohort.

The sequence was collected from a woman aged 25 to 45 in good health and CMV-seronegative. The V gene is TRBV30 and the J gene is TRBJ1-5; the central 7 bases match TRBD1. Material for sequencing was PBMCs. The CDR3 reads as follows: CAWSSRGRSQPQHF. The DNA sequence is as follows: TGTGCCTGGAGTTCAAGGGGGCGAAGTCAGCCCCAGCATTTT.